The sequence of this T cell receptor (beta chain) was determined in a study of blood T cells in healthy people across ages. The study, taken as a whole, reports: The unknown donor CMV status may have confounded expanded clonotype changes. Among T cells, TCR beta diversity per million cells dropped roughly linearly as age rose.

Isolation yielded PBMCs, at least 7 million per sample, in every case. A second roughly 6 to 12 cycle PCR used barcoded and J-beta primers. CDR3-containing paired-end reads numbering at least 2.5 million came from each sample. TCRdb re-derived calls from the 5' RACE reads in MiXCR, one entry per CDR3 protein. Among about 800,000 distinct CDR3 sequences listed, 55% to 70% were seen once. The table lists this clonotype with many counts. Its antigen is as yet unknown. Input material: blood. The receptor's source is a man between 25 and 39 years old in good health.

The CDR3 coding sequence is TGTGCCAGCAGCTTAACTAGCGGGAGCGCTGAAAACATTCAGTACTTC. It yields the protein CASSLTSGSAENIQYF. The chain combines TRBV7-2 with TRBJ2-4; TRBD2 matches 11 bases. J lost 5 bases, V lost 2 bases, and 5 bases had no gene match. CDR3 length equals 16 residues. Germline lookup yields CDR1 SGHTA and CDR2 FQGNSA.